A single sample is the source of the 27 T cell receptor beta chains below, sequenced in a study of blood T cell repertoires in COVID-19. Clones were read by immunoSEQ multiplex PCR, and TCRdb kept only the in-frame ones, dropping some. Altogether over 200,000 clones are present, 84% being singletons, with the ten largest covering 7.8%. Sequencing was done on a sample of peripheral blood. The receptors were sampled from a woman aged 80 or over with COVID-19, enrolled during active disease.

This clone has a single count. The V gene is TRBV15, the J gene TRBJ2-5, with TRBD1 identical over 7 bases. The CDR3 is 15 amino acids. The junction had 5 bases not matched to a gene; V was cut back by 0 bases and J by 4 bases. CDR1 and CDR2 from the germline V gene are LNHNV and YYDKDF (reference sequence). The CDR3 sequence is CATSRDPTGIETQYF. As DNA, the CDR3 is TGTGCCACCAGCAGAGATCCGACAGGGATAGAGACCCAGTACTTC.

This rearrangement joins TRBV6-2 or TRBV6-3 to TRBJ2-5, with 10 bases that match TRBD2. Trimming took 5 bases from V and 5 from J; bases not matched to a gene: 8. CDR3 length: 15 residues. Germline CDR1 reads MNHEY; CDR2 reads SVGEGT. CDR3 bases: TGTGCCAGCAGTCTCTGGCTAGCGGGGGTGGAGACCCAGTACTTC. Its protein is CASSLWLAGVETQYF.

V gene TRBV19 combines with J gene TRBJ1-2; D uncertain. V gave up 3 bases and J gave up 7 bases, with 6 bases separating them. CDR1 is LNHDA and CDR2 is SQIVND in the germline V gene (reference sequence). This CDR3 has 11 residues. CDR3 bases: TGTGCCAGTAGTATGATGGCTGGCTACACCTTC. It translates to CASSMMAGYTF.

This rearrangement joins TRBV29-1 to TRBJ2-7; 7 bases match TRBD2. Trimming removed 4 bases from V and 3 bases from J; junction bases left unmatched: 6. The CDR3 loop spans 13 amino acids. Germline loops: CDR1 SQVTM, CDR2 ANQGSEA. This CDR3 reads CSVAGLGFYEQYF. The CDR3 coding sequence is TGCAGCGTTGCTGGACTAGGTTTCTACGAGCAGTACTTC.

Details on this clone: The sample has other DNA sequences that encode this CDR3 too. The chain is built from TRBV28 and TRBJ2-7; D is unresolved. Trimming stripped 2 bases from V and 4 bases from J, with 6 bases between. CDR1 is MDHEN, CDR2 SYDVKM, per germline. The CDR3 contains 12 residues. The CDR3 bases are TGTGCCAGCAGTTTACGAGCGTACGAGCAGTACTTC. Translated, it gives CASSLRAYEQYF.

The chain couples TRBV5-4 to TRBJ1-2; D might be TRBD1 (6 bases). The CDR3 is 15 amino acids. With 1 base removed from V and 3 bases from J, the gap between germline ends came to 13 bases. CDR1 SGHNT and CDR2 YYREEE come from the germline V gene (reference sequence). CDR3 in DNA: TGTGCCAGCAGCTTGTCTCCAGGGGATCACTATGGCTACACCTTC. Protein product: CASSLSPGDHYGYTF.

The chain couples TRBV7-3 to TRBJ2-3, with TRBD2 identical over 7 bases. With V trimmed by 5 bases and J by 4 bases, 9 bases remained unmatched. Germline values: CDR1 SGHTA, CDR2 FQGTGA. There are 15 residues in the CDR3. The CDR3 region has the DNA TGTGCCAGCAGCATATCTAGCGGATTTTCAGATACGCAGTATTTT. Translation: CASSISSGFSDTQYF.

J is TRBJ1-1 and V is TRBV10-3, with 7 bases identical to TRBD1. V shed 9 bases, J shed 1 base, and the junction held 2 bases outside the gene matches. The germline gives CDR1 ENHRY, CDR2 SYGVKD. This CDR3 is 12 amino acids long. DNA for the CDR3: TGTGCCATGAGACAGGGGAACACTGAAGCTTTCTTT. It translates to CAMRQGNTEAFF.

The sample holds a few counts of this clone. This chain uses TRBV2 with TRBJ2-3; no reliable D call. The CDR3 runs 16 residues. The germline V gene has CDR1 SNHLY and CDR2 FYNNEI. The V end was cut by 6 bases, the J end by 3 bases, with 19 bases between. The CDR3 nucleotides are TGTGCCAGCAGGCCCCCGCGAGAGGTCGGGACAGATACGCAGTATTTT. Protein sequence: CASRPPREVGTDTQYF.

The gene calls are TRBV4-1 and TRBJ1-2; the match to TRBD1 covers 8 bases. CDR1 MGHRA and CDR2 YSYEKL come from the germline V gene. Germline trimming cut 2 bases from V and 4 bases from J; bases unmatched to any gene: 3. The CDR3 has 14 amino acids. In DNA form, the CDR3 reads TGCGCCAGCAGCCAACCGACAGGGGTCTATGGCTACACCTTC. Translated: CASSQPTGVYGYTF.

This clone was seen a handful of times. The V gene is TRBV6-1, the J gene TRBJ1-1; 9 nucleotides agree with TRBD1. The trim removed 2 bases at V and 5 bases at J, leaving 6 bases unmatched. The CDR3 sequence is 15 residues long. From germline, CDR1 is MNHNS and CDR2 SASEGT. The DNA of the CDR3 is TGTGCCAGCAGTGAACAGGGGACAGGGAAGACTGAAGCTTTCTTT. Translated, it gives CASSEQGTGKTEAFF.

This clone showed up just once. This chain connects TRBV24-1 to TRBJ2-3, with 11 bases identical to TRBD1. Germline CDR1 reads KGHDR; CDR2 reads SFDVKD. This CDR3 is 16 amino acids long. J lost 7 bases, V lost 0 bases, and 5 bases had no gene match. The DNA for the CDR3 is TGTGCCACCAGTGATTTGGGGACAGGGGGAGGGAATACGCAGTATTTT. Its translation: CATSDLGTGGGNTQYF.

The gene calls are TRBV3-1 (or the pseudogene TRBV3-2) and TRBJ1-2; D might be TRBD1 (6 bases). CDR1 LGHDT and CDR2 YNNKEL come from the germline V gene (reference sequence). V gave up 3 bases and J gave up 7 bases, with 9 bases separating them. The CDR3 extends over 12 amino acids. CDR3 sequence (DNA): TGTGCCAGCAGCCAGGGGGCCACTGGCTACACCTTC. Translating gives CASSQGATGYTF.

V gene TRBV9 combines with J gene TRBJ2-7; 7 bases line up with TRBD1. J gave up 4 bases and V 0 bases, and 7 bases lay outside the gene matches. The CDR3 has 15 amino acids. From germline, CDR1 is SGDLS and CDR2 YYNGEE. The CDR3 DNA reads as TGTGCCAGCAGCGTAGGTGGCAGGGGGTTATACGAGCAGTACTTC. Encoded protein: CASSVGGRGLYEQYF.

The chain has TRBV12-3 or TRBV12-4 and TRBJ2-7, with D tentatively TRBD1 (6 bases). V dropped 5 bases and J dropped 3 bases, with 11 bases sitting between them. This CDR3 is built from 13 residues. CDR3 loop: CASSRQEFYEQYF. In DNA, the CDR3 is TGTGCCAGCAGTCGACAGGAATTCTACGAGCAGTACTTC.

The CDR3 nucleotides are TGTGCCAGCAGCGCGGCCCGGTTCACCATATATTTT. It is translated as CASSAARFTIYF. V is TRBV11-2 and J is TRBJ1-3; D unresolved. The CDR3 loop spans 12 amino acids. The V end was cut by 5 bases, the J end by 9 bases, with 11 bases between. The germline gives CDR1 SGHAT, CDR2 FQNNGV.

The chain links TRBV5-5 to TRBJ1-6; 8 bases map to TRBD1. Losses at the gene ends were 4 bases for V and 7 bases for J; bases not matched to a gene: 7. The germline CDR1 and CDR2 sequences are SGHKS and YYEKEE (reference sequence). The CDR3 covers 15 residues. The CDR3 region has the DNA TGTGCCAGCAGCCAAGGGACAGGCCAAAATTCACCCCTCCACTTT. This translates into CASSQGTGQNSPLHF. Full variable domain (remainder filled in from reference TRBV5-5 and TRBJ1-6): DAGVTQSPTHLIKTRGQQVTLRCSPISGHKSVSWYQQVLGQGPQFIFQYYEKEERGRGNFPDRFSARQFPNYSSELNVNALLLGDSALYLCASSQGTGQNSPLHFGNGTRLTVT.

The gene calls are TRBV6-5 and TRBJ1-3; 7 nucleotides agree with TRBD1. Germline V gene lookup returns CDR1 MNHEY and CDR2 SVGAGI. The length of the CDR3 is 14 residues. The J segment lost 4 bases and the V segment lost 5 bases, leaving 5 bases of the junction unmatched. The DNA of the CDR3 is TGTGCCAGCAGTCAAAGACAGGGCGGAAACACCATATATTTT. Protein sequence: CASSQRQGGNTIYF.

Only one count was recorded for this clone. V gene TRBV9 combines with J gene TRBJ1-2, with a tentative D call TRBD1 (5 bases). The germline V gene has CDR1 SGDLS and CDR2 YYNGEE. CDR3 length: 14 residues. V dropped 0 bases and J dropped 1 base, with 7 bases sitting between them. The CDR3: CASSVGGGNYGYTF. The CDR3 DNA reads TGTGCCAGCAGCGTAGGCGGGGGTAACTATGGCTACACCTTC.

This rearrangement joins TRBV2 to TRBJ1-1; 8 bases line up with TRBD1. The length of the CDR3 is 14 residues. V shed 4 bases and J 6 bases; nucleotides not matched to a gene: 7. Germline V gene data show CDR1 as SNHLY and CDR2 as FYNNEI. CDR3 sequence reads: CASSVTGGRAEAFF. In nucleotides, the CDR3 is TGTGCCAGCAGTGTCACAGGGGGTAGAGCTGAAGCTTTCTTT.

The chain is built from TRBV5-1 and TRBJ2-5; 11 bases map to TRBD2. V shed 4 bases and J 1 base; nucleotides not matched to a gene: 9. There are 17 residues in the CDR3. CDR1 and CDR2 from the germline V gene are SGHRS and YFSETQ. The CDR3 DNA follows: TGCGCCAGCAGCGCGACGCTAGCGGGGGGTACCCAAGAGACCCAGTACTTC. It is translated as CASSATLAGGTQETQYF.

This clone was detected only once. Other DNA sequences in the same sample also yield this CDR3. The chain recombines TRBV5-1 with TRBJ1-1, with TRBD1 matching over 8 bases. The CDR3 sequence is 14 residues long. Trimming at V came to 3 bases and at J to 0 bases, leaving 1 base not matched to a gene. Germline CDR1 is SGHRS and CDR2 is YFSETQ. CDR3 bases: TGCGCCAGCAGCTCGACAGGGGTGAACACTGAAGCTTTCTTT. This encodes CASSSTGVNTEAFF.

The DNA of the CDR3 is TGTGCCAGCTCACCAACGGGAGGAAGGGAAGAGACCCAGTACTTC. Protein sequence: CASSPTGGREETQYF. The chain uses TRBV18 and TRBJ2-5, with 7 bases that match TRBD2. Germline trimming cut 2 bases from V and 3 bases from J; bases unmatched to any gene: 6. This CDR3 region has 15 residues. Germline V gene sequence: CDR1 KGHSH, CDR2 LQKENI. The whole variable domain, filled in from reference TRBV18 and TRBJ2-5, reads NAGVMQNPRHLVRRRGQEARLRCSPMKGHSHVYWYRQLPEEGLKFMVYLQKENIIDESGMPKERFSAEFPKEGPSILRIQQVVRGDSAAYFCASSPTGGREETQYFGPGTRLLVL.

To note about this clone: The same CDR3 is also encoded by other DNA sequences in this sample. The chain links TRBV5-4 to TRBJ1-2; 10 nucleotides match TRBD1. The CDR3 runs 14 residues. Germline values: CDR1 SGHNT, CDR2 YYREEE (reference sequence). V trimming: 0 bases; J trimming: 8 bases; junction bases outside the gene matches: 4. CDR3 residues: CASSLGQGARGYTF. CDR3 nucleotides: TGTGCCAGCAGCTTGGGACAGGGGGCAAGGGGCTACACCTTC. Full variable domain (outside the CDR3, taken from reference TRBV5-4 and TRBJ1-2): ETGVTQSPTHLIKTRGQQVTLRCSSQSGHNTVSWYQQALGQGPQFIFQYYREEENGRGNFPPRFSGLQFPNYSSELNVNALELDDSALYLCASSLGQGARGYTFGSGTRLTVV.

The rearrangement uses TRBV9 and TRBJ1-2, with a possible D match to TRBD1 (6 bases). CDR1 is SGDLS and CDR2 is YYNGEE in the germline V gene. V was cut by 4 bases and J by 4 bases, with 14 bases left in between. CDR3 length equals 14 residues. The CDR3 sequence is CASSTQTGGYGYTF. The CDR3 bases are TGTGCCAGCAGCACACAGACAGGCGGCTATGGCTACACCTTC.

V usage is TRBV5-1 and J usage is TRBJ2-1, with 8 nucleotides matching TRBD1. V shed 0 bases and J 3 bases; nucleotides not matched to a gene: 2. The CDR3 covers 15 residues. Germline assignment: CDR1 SGHRS and CDR2 YFSETQ. CDR3 loop: CASSLAGTGYNEQFF. CDR3 coding DNA: TGCGCCAGCAGCTTGGCAGGGACAGGCTACAATGAGCAGTTCTTC.

The V and J genes are TRBV9 and TRBJ1-1; 7 bases fit TRBD1. Germline CDR1 and CDR2: SGDLS and YYNGEE. The CDR3 has 15 amino acids. J lost 0 bases, V lost 0 bases, and 2 bases had no gene match. The CDR3 coding sequence is TGTGCCAGCAGCGTAGACCAGGGGGTGAACACTGAAGCTTTCTTT. This encodes CASSVDQGVNTEAFF. Based on the CDR3 plus reference TRBV9 and TRBJ1-1, the full variable domain is DSGVTQTPKHLITATGQRVTLRCSPRSGDLSVYWYQQSLDQGLQFLIQYYNGEERAKGNILERFSAQQFPDLHSELNLSSLELGDSALYFCASSVDQGVNTEAFFGQGTRLTVV.